This is a list of T cell receptor beta chains from one sample in a study of T cell responses to AZD1222 COVID-19 vaccine. Generated by immunoSEQ multiplex PCR, the TCRdb table keeps only in-frame clones and is missing some. The table has 120,000 to 150,000 clones, roughly 90% seen once. This specimen consisted of peripheral blood, obtained 28 days after the second dose of the MenACWY control vaccine. These TCRs come from an adult who received the MenACWY meningococcal vaccine as a control. Both conserved end residues are part of each CDR3. A D gene is named only where the DNA matches it firmly. Only some rows state a clone size, as once, few, many or a class for expanded clones.

CDR3aa	CDR3nt	v_gene	j_gene	abundance	d_gene
CASSQVGWDALMNTEAFF	TGTGCCAGCAGCCAAGTGGGATGGGACGCTCTTATGAACACTGAAGCTTTCTTT	TRBV4-2	TRBJ1-1	-	-
CASSYYPEDGYGYTF	TGTGCCAGCAGTTACTATCCGGAGGACGGCTATGGCTACACCTTC	TRBV6-5	TRBJ1-2	once	-
CAISESGEQPQHF	TGTGCCATCAGTGAGTCTGGGGAACAGCCCCAGCATTTT	TRBV10-3	TRBJ1-5	few	-
CASSLGAARLNQPQHF	TGTGCCAGCAGTTTGGGGGCAGCCAGGTTAAATCAGCCCCAGCATTTT	TRBV28	TRBJ1-5	-	-
CASSEAGGRPYNEQFF	TGTGCCAGCAGTGAAGCAGGGGGAAGGCCTTACAATGAGCAGTTCTTC	TRBV6-1	TRBJ2-1	-	-
CASSYRKDRGRTNEKLFF	TGTGCCAGCAGTTACCGTAAGGACAGGGGACGCACTAATGAAAAACTGTTTTTT	TRBV6-2/TRBV6-3	TRBJ1-4	-	TRBD1
CATGTPGTDTQYF	TGTGCCACAGGGACCCCGGGGACAGATACGCAGTATTTT	TRBV24-1	TRBJ2-3	once	-
CASSSRTDMDTQYF	TGTGCCAGCAGTTCCAGGACTGATATGGATACGCAGTATTTT	TRBV28	TRBJ2-3	-	-
CASSRQSYGYTF	TGTGCCAGCAGTCGACAGTCCTATGGCTACACCTTC	TRBV7-9	TRBJ1-2	-	-
CASSSRQGASNEQFF	TGTGCCAGCAGCTCTCGACAGGGGGCGAGCAATGAGCAGTTCTTC	TRBV13	TRBJ2-1	-	TRBD1
CASSQHLRGNQPQHF	TGCGCCAGCAGCCAACACCTCAGGGGCAATCAGCCCCAGCATTTT	TRBV4-3	TRBJ1-5	-	-
CASSVLGTEAFF	TGTGCCAGCAGTGTACTGGGCACTGAAGCTTTCTTT	TRBV2	TRBJ1-1	-	-
CASSLGHSGLAAFF	TGTGCCAGCAGTTTAGGTCACAGTGGGCTGGCAGCTTTCTTT	TRBV28	TRBJ1-1	-	-
CASSAQGASSNQPQHF	TGTGCCAGCAGTGCCCAGGGGGCTTCTAGCAATCAGCCCCAGCATTTT	TRBV25-1	TRBJ1-5	once	TRBD1
CATSSGGPPGEAFF	TGTGCCACCAGCAGTGGCGGGCCTCCCGGTGAAGCTTTCTTT	TRBV15	TRBJ1-1	few	-
CASSIGGGNTEAFF	TGTGCCAGTAGTATAGGAGGGGGGAACACTGAAGCTTTCTTT	TRBV19	TRBJ1-1	-	-
CASSAGTVDSNYGYTF	TGTGCCAGCAGCGCCGGAACGGTGGACTCGAACTATGGCTACACCTTC	TRBV9	TRBJ1-2	few	-
CAWRENRAQGNTIYF	TGTGCCTGGAGGGAGAACAGGGCCCAGGGAAACACCATATATTTT	TRBV30	TRBJ1-3	-	-
CASSARDTGIAFF	TGTGCCAGTAGTGCCCGGGACACGGGGATTGCTTTCTTT	TRBV19	TRBJ1-1	-	-
CARKTGPPLSRSNQPQHF	TGTGCCAGGAAAACAGGCCCCCCACTATCTAGGAGCAATCAGCCCCAGCATTTT	TRBV19	TRBJ1-5	-	-
CASSYQGKPGELFF	TGTGCCAGCAGTTATCAGGGGAAACCCGGGGAGCTGTTTTTT	TRBV6-5	TRBJ2-2	-	-
CASSPPFGTGGGHGYTF	TGTGCCAGCTCACCACCGTTCGGCACAGGGGGCGGTCATGGCTACACCTTC	TRBV18	TRBJ1-2	-	TRBD1
CSASPPTSGAIEQFF	TGCAGTGCTAGTCCTCCGACTAGCGGAGCGATTGAGCAGTTCTTC	TRBV20-1	TRBJ2-1	-	TRBD2
CASSTPPGQSYYEQYF	TGTGCCAGTAGTACCCCTCCGGGACAGAGTTACTACGAGCAGTACTTC	TRBV19	TRBJ2-7	-	TRBD1
CASSRDTGNTEAFF	TGTGCCAGTAGTAGGGACACAGGGAACACTGAAGCTTTCTTT	TRBV19	TRBJ1-1	-	-
CATSDEDRFSNQPQHF	TGTGCCACCAGTGATGAGGACAGGTTTAGCAATCAGCCCCAGCATTTT	TRBV24-1	TRBJ1-5	-	TRBD1
CASSLAPTGTHSPLHF	TGTGCCAGCAGCTTAGCGCCGACAGGGACGCATTCACCCCTCCACTTT	TRBV7-6	TRBJ1-6	once	TRBD1
CASRTGVLADTQYF	TGTGCCAGCCGTACAGGGGTATTGGCAGATACGCAGTATTTT	TRBV2	TRBJ2-3	-	TRBD1
CASTERDRENTEAFF	TGTGCCAGTACCGAAAGGGACAGGGAGAACACTGAAGCTTTCTTT	TRBV19	TRBJ1-1	-	TRBD1
CAIGVGNTIYF	TGTGCTATCGGGGTTGGAAACACCATATATTTT	TRBV7-7	TRBJ1-3	-	-
CASSLDQIPGETQYF	TGCGCCAGCAGCTTGGATCAGATTCCCGGCGAGACCCAGTACTTC	TRBV5-1	TRBJ2-5	once	-
CASEIGPNTGELFF	TGCGCCAGCGAGATAGGGCCGAACACCGGGGAGCTGTTTTTT	TRBV5-1	TRBJ2-2	-	-
CASSRPGQPSNTGELFF	TGTGCCAGCAGCCGCCCGGGACAACCCTCGAACACCGGGGAGCTGTTTTTT	TRBV7-2	TRBJ2-2	-	-
CASSLAPTSGALEQYF	TGCGCCAGCAGCTTGGCCCCGACTAGCGGGGCTTTGGAGCAGTACTTC	TRBV5-1	TRBJ2-7	-	TRBD2
CSGSTGGETQYF	TGCAGCGGCAGCACAGGGGGGGAGACCCAGTACTTC	TRBV29-1	TRBJ2-5	-	TRBD1
CASSPNRVGTDTQYF	TGCGCCAGCTCTCCAAACAGGGTCGGCACAGATACGCAGTATTTT	TRBV10-2	TRBJ2-3	-	-
CASSLGGGTNSGANVLTF	TGTGCCAGCAGCTTAGGAGGGGGAACAAACTCTGGGGCCAACGTCCTGACTTTC	TRBV7-3	TRBJ2-6	few	-
CASAKTGGYNSPLHF	TGTGCCAGCGCAAAGACGGGCGGCTATAATTCACCCCTCCACTTT	TRBV25-1	TRBJ1-6	-	-
CASSPTNTVYHTEAFF	TGTGCCAGCTCACCGACAAATACTGTGTATCACACTGAAGCTTTCTTT	TRBV18	TRBJ1-1	-	-
CASSIQGATNEKLFF	TGTGCCAGTAGTATCCAGGGAGCGACTAATGAAAAACTGTTTTTT	TRBV19	TRBJ1-4	few	-
CAWSDGGRGGYTF	TGTGCCTGGAGTGACGGGGGGCGTGGTGGCTACACCTTC	TRBV30	TRBJ1-2	-	-
CAISDLSGVSPYTF	TGTGCCATCAGTGACTTATCGGGCGTTTCTCCCTACACCTTC	TRBV10-3	TRBJ1-2	-	-
CASSQTSGTYNEQFF	TGTGCCAGCAGCCAGACTAGCGGAACCTACAATGAGCAGTTCTTC	TRBV5-4	TRBJ2-1	-	TRBD2
CASSPGDTQNSPLHF	TGTGCCAGCAGCCCGGGGGACACACAAAATTCACCCCTCCACTTT	TRBV11-3	TRBJ1-6	few	-
CASSLAEFILEYNEQFF	TGCGCCAGCAGCTTGGCCGAATTCATACTAGAGTACAATGAGCAGTTCTTC	TRBV5-1	TRBJ2-1	-	-
CASSLTSGRRSYEQYF	TGCGCCAGCAGCTTGACTAGCGGGAGGAGGTCCTACGAGCAGTACTTC	TRBV5-1	TRBJ2-7	-	TRBD2
CASSIATGIGGYTF	TGTGCCAGTAGTATTGCGACGGGCATTGGCGGCTACACCTTC	TRBV19	TRBJ1-2	-	-
CASSTSGGSYNEQFF	TGTGCCAGCAGTACCAGCGGGGGTTCCTACAATGAGCAGTTCTTC	TRBV27	TRBJ2-1	-	TRBD2
CASSFGRDTEAFF	TGTGCCAGCAGCTTTGGCAGGGACACTGAAGCTTTCTTT	TRBV7-3	TRBJ1-1	-	-
CASSPVGHLGTEAFF	TGTGCCAGCAGCCCTGTCGGACACCTAGGTACTGAAGCTTTCTTT	TRBV5-6	TRBJ1-1	-	-
CAWSPGTRYSEQYF	TGTGCCTGGAGCCCCGGGACTAGGTACTCCGAGCAGTACTTC	TRBV30	TRBJ2-7	-	TRBD2
CASSSFSVNQPQHF	TGTGCCAGCAGTTCCTTCAGTGTCAATCAGCCCCAGCATTTT	TRBV6-1	TRBJ1-5	-	-
CASSTGSRTDTQYF	TGTGCCAGTAGTACGGGGTCGCGCACAGATACGCAGTATTTT	TRBV19	TRBJ2-3	-	-
CASSRTTEINYGYTF	TGCGCCAGCAGCCGGACGACAGAAATTAACTATGGCTACACCTTC	TRBV4-3	TRBJ1-2	-	-
CASSGHTGGFQPQHF	TGTGCCAGCAGTGGACATACAGGGGGGTTTCAGCCCCAGCATTTT	TRBV6-2/TRBV6-3	TRBJ1-5	few	TRBD1
CASSQDPGTLGNTIYF	TGTGCCAGCAGCCAAGATCCCGGCACGCTCGGAAACACCATATATTTT	TRBV4-2	TRBJ1-3	-	-
CASSQDGGTDTQYF	TGCGCCAGCAGCCAAGATGGAGGTACAGATACGCAGTATTTT	TRBV4-3	TRBJ2-3	-	-
CASSLVTGTGAYEQYF	TGTGCCAGCAGCTTAGTGACCGGGACAGGGGCCTACGAGCAGTACTTC	TRBV11-3	TRBJ2-7	-	TRBD1
CASSSQGQGTEAFF	TGTGCCAGCAGCTCACAGGGGCAGGGCACTGAAGCTTTCTTT	TRBV6-5	TRBJ1-1	once	TRBD1